Below, 14 T cell receptor beta chains from the same sample are listed, as sequenced in a study of CD8 T cells in ankylosing spondylitis. The antigens of these receptors remain unknown. Whole-study findings and limits: Blood of patients with ankylosing spondylitis appeared to be characterized by a TCR beta motif of several highly homologous variants.

TCRdb processed the 5' RACE reads anew with MiXCR; each CDR3 protein has one entry. This sample has just under 550,000 distinct CDR3 sequences, with 12% found just once. Sequenced input: blood, either unsorted or a sorted T cell fraction (not recorded which). The receptors derive from a male donor with ankylosing spondylitis.

This clonotype appeared a few times. V is TRBV29-1 and J is TRBJ2-1; D is possibly TRBD1 (5 bases). The CDR3 totals 11 residues. CDR1 and CDR2 from the germline V gene are SQVTM and ANQGSEA. The V end was cut by 2 bases, the J end by 9 bases, with 8 bases between. CDR3 DNA: TGCAGCGTTGAACATCAGGGTGAGCAGTTCTTC. This encodes CSVEHQGEQFF.

The CDR3 loop reads CASSWGEPSEKLFF. CDR3 in DNA: TGCGCCAGCAGCTGGGGGGAGCCTAGTGAAAAACTGTTTTTT. This chain uses TRBV5-1 with TRBJ1-4, with TRBD1 as a possible D gene (5 bases). V was shortened by 3 bases and J by 7 bases, with 13 bases between the two germline ends. Per germline, CDR1 SGHRS and CDR2 YFSETQ. This CDR3 has 14 amino acids.

This clonotype has more than one count but fewer than ten. The rearrangement joins TRBV7-9 to TRBJ1-1; D is uncertain. Germline-derived CDR1 and CDR2 are SEHNR and FQNEAQ (reference sequence). The V end lost 5 bases, the J end lost 2 bases, and 9 bases lay between the germline ends. The CDR3 is made up of 13 amino acids. The CDR3 nucleotides read TGTGCCAGCAGCCCGGACGGAAACACTGAAGCTTTCTTT. Translated: CASSPDGNTEAFF.

The V call is TRBV19, the J call TRBJ2-7; 10 bases fit TRBD2. With 6 bases clipped from V and 2 bases from J, the junction kept 4 bases outside the gene matches. CDR1 and CDR2 (germline): LNHDA, SQIVND (reference sequence). CDR3 size: 14 residues. The CDR3 DNA is TGTGCCAGTAGCAGCGGGAGGGCAGCCTACGAGCAGTACTTC. Encoded protein: CASSSGRAAYEQYF.

J is TRBJ2-1 and V is TRBV27, with TRBD1 matching over 8 bases. V dropped 1 base and J dropped 8; count of bases not matched to a gene: 13. The CDR3 runs to 17 residues. Germline values: CDR1 MNHEY, CDR2 SMNVEV (reference sequence). CDR3 sequence (DNA): TGTGCCAGCAGTTTATTATTCCGGACAGGGCGAATGGATGAGCAGTTCTTC. Translating it yields CASSLLFRTGRMDEQFF.

The CDR3 coding sequence is TGTGCCAGCAGCTTAGATCCAGGGCGGGAGGGCCCGGGGGATGAGCAGTTCTTC. It specifies CASSLDPGREGPGDEQFF. The rearrangement joins TRBV11-2 to TRBJ2-1, with TRBD2 matching over 9 bases. Germline V gene sequence: CDR1 SGHAT, CDR2 FQNNGV. The length of the CDR3 is 18 residues. V dropped 0 bases and J dropped 8; count of bases not matched to a gene: 14.

The chain has TRBV19 and TRBJ1-4, with a weak D call TRBD1 (5 bases). Trimming stripped 7 bases from V and 0 bases from J, with 9 bases between. The CDR3 runs 14 residues. Germline CDR1 is LNHDA and CDR2 is SQIVND (reference sequence). The CDR3 bases are TGTGCCAGTACCGGGGCTGCAACTAATGAAAAACTGTTTTTT. Its translation is CASTGAATNEKLFF.

The table lists this clonotype with a few counts. This chain links TRBV19 with TRBJ2-4; 12 bases are a match to TRBD2. The CDR3 sequence is 15 residues long. V shed 1 base and J 7 bases; nucleotides not matched to a gene: 2. Germline V gene sequence: CDR1 LNHDA, CDR2 SQIVND (reference sequence). The CDR3 spells CASSIGLAGVNIQYF. CDR3 nucleotide sequence: TGTGCCAGTAGTATAGGACTAGCGGGAGTGAACATTCAGTACTTC.

The gene calls are TRBV7-9 and TRBJ2-3; D gene uncertain. The germline V gene encodes CDR1 SEHNR and CDR2 FQNEAQ (reference sequence). The CDR3 is 15 amino acids. V shed 5 bases and J shed 0 bases, with 12 bases lying between them. As DNA, the CDR3 is TGTGCCAGCAGCCTGAGTACTTCTAGCACAGATACGCAGTATTTT. Translated, it gives CASSLSTSSTDTQYF.

This clonotype was counted ten times or more. The chain has TRBV12-3 or TRBV12-4 and TRBJ2-2; TRBD1 matches 10 bases. The CDR3 is 16 amino acids. Trimming removed 3 bases from V and 4 bases from J; junction bases left unmatched: 5. The CDR3 protein is CASSLVWTGGTGELFF. The CDR3 nucleotides read TGTGCCAGCAGTTTGGTTTGGACAGGGGGCACCGGGGAGCTGTTTTTT.

CDR3 amino acids: CASSFTGDLTEAFF. CDR3 bases: TGTGCCAGCAGCTTCACAGGAGACCTAACTGAAGCTTTCTTT. The V and J genes are TRBV5-5 and TRBJ1-1, with D tentatively TRBD1 (5 bases). The V and J ends lost 2 bases and 5 bases respectively, with 13 bases between them. This CDR3 has 14 amino acids. Germline V gene sequence: CDR1 SGHKS, CDR2 YYEKEE (reference sequence).

This clonotype was detected ten times or more. This chain links TRBV12-3 or TRBV12-4 with TRBJ2-1; the D gene is possibly TRBD2 (6 bases). The CDR3 has 14 residues. Trimming stripped 2 bases from V and 9 bases from J, with 14 bases between. CDR3 protein: CASSLTGRGGEQFF. The CDR3 DNA sequence: TGTGCCAGCAGTTTAACCGGGAGAGGAGGTGAGCAGTTCTTC.

V usage is TRBV7-9 and J usage is TRBJ2-5, with 8 bases fitting TRBD2. Unmatched junction bases numbered 7, after V lost 8 bases and J lost 5 bases. The germline gives CDR1 SEHNR, CDR2 FQNEAQ (reference sequence). The CDR3 covers 13 residues. CDR3 in amino acids: CASESGSGETQYF. Written as DNA, the CDR3 is TGTGCCAGCGAGAGCGGGAGTGGGGAGACCCAGTACTTC.

The chain employs TRBV5-6 and TRBJ2-7, with D unclear. There are 13 residues in the CDR3. Deletions cut 4 bases from V and 4 bases from J, with 12 bases between. Germline CDR1 is SGHDT and CDR2 is YYEEEE. Written as DNA, the CDR3 is TGTGCCAGCAGCACAAGAAGGAAATACGAGCAGTACGTC. Its translation: CASSTRRKYEQYV.